This T cell receptor beta chain is drawn from a study of STAT5B mutations in CD4+ large granular lymphocyte leukemia. Methods used by the authors: Productive clonotypes were detectable down to 2.59 x 10-5 frequency. Only in-frame clones appear in the TCRdb table, and some are missing; sequencing was by immunoSEQ multiplex PCR. V and J calls and clone size are given by that table; D and trimming were obtained from the DNA. The sample carries 32,000 or so clones, around four fifths recorded once. CDR1 and CDR2 from the germline V gene are SGHRS and YFSETQ. Trimming shortened V by 0 bases and J by 0 bases, and 15 bases separated the two germline ends. This CDR3 has 17 residues. Study-wide findings and caveats: Without putative leukemic clones, patient CD4-sorted repertoires remained more clonal than healthy CD4+ repertoires.

A remark on this clone: Its matching antigen is unknown.

This chain uses TRBV5-1 with TRBJ1-2; D perhaps matches TRBD1 (6 bases). This receptor was obtained from a human donor in good health. The sample taken for sequencing was CD4+ T cells from blood buffy coats. The CDR3 DNA reads as TGCGCCAGCAGCTTGGCTGTAGGGGGAGCAACTAACTATGGCTACACCTTC. The encoded protein is CASSLAVGGATNYGYTF.